Given below is one TCR beta chain in context. The sample belongs to a study of control samples from healthy donors and cancer patients. V was pared by 0 bases and J by 2 bases, with 11 bases between. Germline V gives CDR1 SGHRS, CDR2 YFSETQ. The CDR3 covers 15 residues. Measured with immunoSEQ multiplex PCR; TCRdb has only the in-frame clones, and not every one. The table records about 150,000 clones, approximately 90% of them present only once. The sample consisted of blood. The TCR comes from a woman in her twenties or thirties in good health. V and J are TRBV5-1 and TRBJ1-1; no firm D call. The CDR3: CASSLARTANTEAFF. The CDR3 bases are TGCGCCAGCAGCTTGGCCAGGACGGCTAACACTGAAGCTTTCTTT.